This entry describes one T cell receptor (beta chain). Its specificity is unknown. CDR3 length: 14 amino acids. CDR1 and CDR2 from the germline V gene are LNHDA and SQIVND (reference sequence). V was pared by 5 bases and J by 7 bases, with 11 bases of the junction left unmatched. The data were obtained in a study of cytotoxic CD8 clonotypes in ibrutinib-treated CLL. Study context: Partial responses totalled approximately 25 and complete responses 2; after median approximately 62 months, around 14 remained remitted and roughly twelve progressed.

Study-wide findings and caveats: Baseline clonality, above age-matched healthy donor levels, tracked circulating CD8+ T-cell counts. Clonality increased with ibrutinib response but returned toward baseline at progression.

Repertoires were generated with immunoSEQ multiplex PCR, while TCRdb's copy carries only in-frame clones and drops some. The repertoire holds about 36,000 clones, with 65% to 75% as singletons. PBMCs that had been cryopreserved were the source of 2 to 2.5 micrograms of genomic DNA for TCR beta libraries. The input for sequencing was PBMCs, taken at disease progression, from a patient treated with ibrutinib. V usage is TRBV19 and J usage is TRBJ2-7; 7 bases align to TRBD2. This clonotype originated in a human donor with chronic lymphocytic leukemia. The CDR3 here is CASSDPGTTREQYF. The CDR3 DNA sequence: TGTGCCAGTAGTGATCCCGGGACTACGAGGGAGCAGTACTTC.